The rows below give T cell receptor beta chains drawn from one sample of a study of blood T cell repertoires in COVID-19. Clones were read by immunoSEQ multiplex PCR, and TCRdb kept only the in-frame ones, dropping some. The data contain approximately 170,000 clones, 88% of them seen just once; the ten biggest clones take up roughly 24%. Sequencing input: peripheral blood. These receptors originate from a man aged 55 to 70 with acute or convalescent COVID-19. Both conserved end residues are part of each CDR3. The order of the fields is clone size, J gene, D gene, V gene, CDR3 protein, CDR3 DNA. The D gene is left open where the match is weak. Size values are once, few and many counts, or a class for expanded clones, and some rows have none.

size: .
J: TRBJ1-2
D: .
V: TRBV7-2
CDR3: CASSLAGGRGYTF
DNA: TGTGCCAGCAGCTTAGCGGGGGGACGCGGCTACACCTTC

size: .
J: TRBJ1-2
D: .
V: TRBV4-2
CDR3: CASSQDQEGSGPDF
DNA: TGTGCCAGCAGCCAAGATCAGGAGGGATCCGGACCTGACTTC

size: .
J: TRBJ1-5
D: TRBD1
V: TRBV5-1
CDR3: CASSEDRANQPQHF
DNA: TGCGCCAGCAGCGAGGACAGGGCCAATCAGCCCCAGCATTTT

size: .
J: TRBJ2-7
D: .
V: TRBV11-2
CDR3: CACSLSEASGYEQYF
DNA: TGTGCCTGCAGCTTAAGTGAGGCGTCTGGCTACGAGCAGTACTTC

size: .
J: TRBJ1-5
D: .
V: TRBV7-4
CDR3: CASSPARGARGNQPQHF
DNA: TGTGCCAGCAGCCCTGCCCGGGGGGCGCGAGGTAATCAGCCCCAGCATTTT

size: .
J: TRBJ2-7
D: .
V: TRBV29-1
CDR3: CSVDLPGHRYEQYF
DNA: TGCAGCGTGGATCTACCGGGACACCGATACGAGCAGTACTTC

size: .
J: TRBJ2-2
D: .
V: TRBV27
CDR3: CASSLLEDLTGELFF
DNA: TGTGCCAGCAGTCTACTAGAGGATCTCACCGGGGAGCTGTTTTTT

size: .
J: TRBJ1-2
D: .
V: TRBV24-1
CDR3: CATSPTRAVEGYTF
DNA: TGTGCCACCTCCCCGACGAGGGCGGTGGAAGGCTACACCTTC

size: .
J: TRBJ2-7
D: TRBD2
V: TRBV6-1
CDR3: CASSDQGSGGSGGIYEQYF
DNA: TGTGCCAGCAGTGACCAGGGTAGCGGGGGTAGCGGGGGAATTTACGAGCAGTACTTC

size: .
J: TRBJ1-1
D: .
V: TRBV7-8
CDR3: CASSLVQGFLNTEAFF
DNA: TGTGCCAGCAGCTTAGTGCAGGGTTTTTTGAACACTGAAGCTTTCTTT

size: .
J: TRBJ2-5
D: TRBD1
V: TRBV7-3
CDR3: CASSSGQGAQETQYF
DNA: TGTGCCAGCAGCTCCGGACAGGGGGCCCAAGAGACCCAGTACTTC

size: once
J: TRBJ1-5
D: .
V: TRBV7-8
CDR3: CASSLVGDSNQPQHF
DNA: TGTGCCAGCAGCTTAGTAGGAGATAGCAATCAGCCCCAGCATTTT

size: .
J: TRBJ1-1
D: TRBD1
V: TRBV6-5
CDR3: CASSWDRNTEAFF
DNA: TGTGCCAGCAGTTGGGACAGGAACACTGAAGCTTTCTTT

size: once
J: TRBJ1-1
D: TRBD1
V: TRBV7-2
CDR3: CASSTGTGANTEAFF
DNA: TGTGCCAGCAGTACGGGGACAGGAGCGAACACTGAAGCTTTCTTT

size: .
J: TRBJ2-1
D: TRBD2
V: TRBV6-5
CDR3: CASSYYGGYNEQFF
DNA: TGTGCCAGCAGTTACTACGGGGGGTACAATGAGCAGTTCTTC

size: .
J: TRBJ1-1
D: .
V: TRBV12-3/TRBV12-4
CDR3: CASSFGGTTEAFF
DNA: TGTGCCAGCAGTTTCGGAGGAACCACTGAAGCTTTCTTT

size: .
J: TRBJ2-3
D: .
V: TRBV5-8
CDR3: CASSLGQADATDTQYF
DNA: TGTGCCAGCAGCTTGGGACAGGCTGATGCTACAGATACGCAGTATTTT

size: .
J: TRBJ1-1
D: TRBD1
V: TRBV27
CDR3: CASSPGGTEAFF
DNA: TGTGCCAGCAGCCCAGGGGGCACTGAAGCTTTCTTT

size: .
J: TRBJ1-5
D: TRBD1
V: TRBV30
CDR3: CAWRKQGAEAQHF
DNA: TGTGCCTGGAGGAAACAGGGGGCGGAGGCCCAGCATTTT

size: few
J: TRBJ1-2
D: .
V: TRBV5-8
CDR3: CASSLESRVYGYTF
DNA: TGTGCCAGCAGCCTAGAAAGCAGGGTCTATGGCTACACCTTC

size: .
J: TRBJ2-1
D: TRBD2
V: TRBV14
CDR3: CASSQSLAGGNEQFF
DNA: TGTGCCAGCAGCCAAAGTCTAGCGGGGGGTAATGAGCAGTTCTTC

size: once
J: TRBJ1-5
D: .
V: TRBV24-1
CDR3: CATSGGHRDQPQHF
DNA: TGTGCCACAAGTGGGGGCCATCGGGATCAGCCCCAGCATTTT

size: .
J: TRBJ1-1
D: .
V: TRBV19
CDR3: CASSIDWRGSNTEAFF
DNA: TGTGCCAGTAGTATAGATTGGCGCGGATCAAACACTGAAGCTTTCTTT